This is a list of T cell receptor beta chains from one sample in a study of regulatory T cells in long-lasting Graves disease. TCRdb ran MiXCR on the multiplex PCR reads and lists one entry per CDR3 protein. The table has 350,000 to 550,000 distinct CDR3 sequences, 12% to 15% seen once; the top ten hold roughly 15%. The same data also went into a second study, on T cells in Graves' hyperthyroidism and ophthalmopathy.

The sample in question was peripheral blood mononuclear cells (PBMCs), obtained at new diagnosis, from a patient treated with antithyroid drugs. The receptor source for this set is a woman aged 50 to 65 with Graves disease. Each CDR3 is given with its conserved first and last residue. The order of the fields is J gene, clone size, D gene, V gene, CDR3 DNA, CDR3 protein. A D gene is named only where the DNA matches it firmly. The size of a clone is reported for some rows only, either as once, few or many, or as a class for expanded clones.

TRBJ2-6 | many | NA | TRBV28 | TGTGCCAGCGATCGGAGCTCTGGGGCCAACGTCCTGACTTTC | CASDRSSGANVLTF
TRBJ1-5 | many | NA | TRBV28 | TGTGCCAGCGGTCGGACAGCTTATAGCAATCAGCCCCAGCATTTT | CASGRTAYSNQPQHF
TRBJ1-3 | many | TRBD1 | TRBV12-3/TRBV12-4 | TGTGCCAGCAGCCCAGACAGGGGAAGACGTGGAAACACCATATATTTT | CASSPDRGRRGNTIYF
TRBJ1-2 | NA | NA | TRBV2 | TGTGCCAGCAGGAGGAAGGGCGACCCCCGAGCTAACTATGGCTACACCTTC | CASRRKGDPRANYGYTF
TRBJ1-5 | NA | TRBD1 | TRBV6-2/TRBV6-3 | TGTGCCAGCAGCTCGGGACAGGGATTCAATCAGCCCCAGCATTTT | CASSSGQGFNQPQHF
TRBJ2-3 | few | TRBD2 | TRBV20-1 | TGCAGTGCTAGCCTCATAGCGGGAGCGGGAGATACGCAGTATTTT | CSASLIAGAGDTQYF
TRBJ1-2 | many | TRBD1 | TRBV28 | TGTGCCAGCAGATCCGGGACAGGGGGTAACTATGGCTACACCTTC | CASRSGTGGNYGYTF
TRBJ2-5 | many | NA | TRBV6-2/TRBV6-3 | TGTGCCAGCAGTCCTACTTTCAGGCCCTTGGAGACCCAGTACTTC | CASSPTFRPLETQYF
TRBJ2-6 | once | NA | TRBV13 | TGTGCCAGCAGCCACGGCGGACAGCTAAGCTCTGGGGCCAACGTCCTGACTTTC | CASSHGGQLSSGANVLTF
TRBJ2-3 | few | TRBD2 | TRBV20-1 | TGCAGTGCTAGAACCGGGACTAGCGGATCCCCGGATACGCAGTATTTT | CSARTGTSGSPDTQYF
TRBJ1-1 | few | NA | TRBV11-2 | TGTGCCAGCAGCTTTGTGGCGAACACTGAAGCTTTCTTT | CASSFVANTEAFF
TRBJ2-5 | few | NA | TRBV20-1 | TGCAGTGCTAGAGATTGGGGGAATCAAGAGACCCAGTACTTC | CSARDWGNQETQYF
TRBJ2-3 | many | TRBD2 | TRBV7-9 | TGTGCCAGCAGCTCCAAGCGGGAACGCACAGATACGCAGTATTTT | CASSSKRERTDTQYF
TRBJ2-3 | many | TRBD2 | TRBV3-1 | TGTGCCAGCAGCCAGGGACTAGCGGGATCCACAGATACGCAGTATTTT | CASSQGLAGSTDTQYF
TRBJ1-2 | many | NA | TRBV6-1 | TGTGCCAGCAGTGAAAAAACAGGGAACAACTATGGCTACACCTTC | CASSEKTGNNYGYTF
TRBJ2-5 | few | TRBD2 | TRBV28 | TGTGCCAGCAGTTGGGGCGGGGGGCCCTCCGGTGAGGAGACCCAGTACTTC | CASSWGGGPSGEETQYF
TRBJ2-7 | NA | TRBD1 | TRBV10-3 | TGTGCCATCCAATCCCCGGGACAGGGTAAATACGAGCAGTACTTC | CAIQSPGQGKYEQYF
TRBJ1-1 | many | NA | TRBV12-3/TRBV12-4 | TGTGCCAGTCGGGCAGGGAACACTGAAGCTTTCTTT | CASRAGNTEAFF
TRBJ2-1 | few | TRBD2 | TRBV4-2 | TGTGCCAGCAGCCAAGAAGAGGGGACTAGCCCCTACAATGAGCAGTTCTTC | CASSQEEGTSPYNEQFF
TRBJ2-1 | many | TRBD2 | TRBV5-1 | TGCGCCAGCAGCTCACCTAGCGGGGGAAGCTCCTACAATGAGCAGTTCTTC | CASSSPSGGSSYNEQFF
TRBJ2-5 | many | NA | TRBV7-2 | TGTGCCAGCAGCTTAGGCTATCTGGGTCTAGCGACCATAGTTCGCCAAGAGACCCAGTACTTC | CASSLGYLGLATIVRQETQYF
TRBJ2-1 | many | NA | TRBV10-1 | TGCGCCAGCAGTGCTGTTGCGGGTACCGAGGGGAACAATGAGCAGTTCTTC | CASSAVAGTEGNNEQFF
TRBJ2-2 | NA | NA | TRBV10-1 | TGCGCCAGCGCATCGGGCCCTAACACCGGGGAGCTGTTTTTT | CASASGPNTGELFF
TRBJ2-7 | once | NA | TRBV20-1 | TGCAGTGCTAAGAGACAACCGAGCTCCTACGAGCAGTACTTC | CSAKRQPSSYEQYF
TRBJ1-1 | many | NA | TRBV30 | TGTGCCTGGAGTGTACACGATCACTCGAAGACTGAAGCTTTCTTT | CAWSVHDHSKTEAFF
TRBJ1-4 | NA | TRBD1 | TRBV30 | TGTGCCTGGAGTGGCCCGACAGGGGAGAATGAAAAACTGTTTTTT | CAWSGPTGENEKLFF
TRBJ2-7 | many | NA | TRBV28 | TGTGCCAGCAGTTTTAACAGTTGGGGGCCTAGCGCGTACGAGCAGTACTTC | CASSFNSWGPSAYEQYF
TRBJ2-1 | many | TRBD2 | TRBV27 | TGTGCCAGCAGTTGGACGAGCGGGAGTTACAATGAGCAGTTCTTC | CASSWTSGSYNEQFF
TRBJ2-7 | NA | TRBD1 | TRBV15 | TGTGCCACCATCACACGGGACAGGGGCGTGGATGGCTACTACGAGCAGTACTTC | CATITRDRGVDGYYEQYF
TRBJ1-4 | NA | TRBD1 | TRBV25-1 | TGTGCCAGCAGTTCTTCCCGGACAGGTGGTAATGAAAAACTGTTTTTT | CASSSSRTGGNEKLFF
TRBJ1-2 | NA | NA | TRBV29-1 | TGCAGCGTTGCAGCTGGCTACACCTTC | CSVAAGYTF
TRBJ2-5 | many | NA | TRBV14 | TGTGCCAGCAGCCAAGGGAAGACATACCAGTACTTC | CASSQGKTYQYF
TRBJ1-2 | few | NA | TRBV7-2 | TGTGCCAGCAGCTTATGGGCTCCGGGGGGGCTCTCTGGCTACACCTTC | CASSLWAPGGLSGYTF
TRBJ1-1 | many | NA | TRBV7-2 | TGTGCCAGCAGCTACTACACCGAAGGAGAAGCTTTCTTT | CASSYYTEGEAFF
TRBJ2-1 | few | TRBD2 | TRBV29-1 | TGCAGCGTTGAAGAAGGGACTAGCGGGCGGGGGGAGCAGTTCTTC | CSVEEGTSGRGEQFF
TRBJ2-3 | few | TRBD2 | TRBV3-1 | TGTGCCAGCAGCCAATTGACTAGCGGGAGCACAGATACGCAGTATTTT | CASSQLTSGSTDTQYF
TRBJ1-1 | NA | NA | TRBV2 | TGTGCCAGCAGGACCGGGAGGGAAGCTTTCTTT | CASRTGREAFF
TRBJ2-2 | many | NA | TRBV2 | TGTGCCAGCAGACCCCTGAAAAGCTCGAACACCGGGGAGCTGTTTTTT | CASRPLKSSNTGELFF
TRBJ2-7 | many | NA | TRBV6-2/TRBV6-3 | TGTGCCAGCAGTTCCAGTTTAACGGGAGTAGACGAGCAGTACTTC | CASSSSLTGVDEQYF
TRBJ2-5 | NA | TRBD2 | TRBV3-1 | TGTGCCAGCAGCCAAGGTCTAGCGGGAGGGCAAGAGACCCAGTACTTC | CASSQGLAGGQETQYF
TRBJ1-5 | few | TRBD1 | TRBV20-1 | TGCAGTGCTAGAGTAGGTTATAGGGGGCGAACCAGCAATCAGCCCCAGCATTTT | CSARVGYRGRTSNQPQHF
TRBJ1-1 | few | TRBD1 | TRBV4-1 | TGCGCCAGCAGCCCACCAACCCGGACAGGGAGTCGAATGAACACTGAAGCTTTCTTT | CASSPPTRTGSRMNTEAFF
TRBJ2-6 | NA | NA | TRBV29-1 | TGCAGCGTTGAGGTGATCTCTGGGGCCAACGTCCTGACTTTC | CSVEVISGANVLTF
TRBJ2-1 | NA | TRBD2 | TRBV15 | TGTGCCACCAGCAGAGATGTAAGCGGGAGTCACAATGAGCAGTTCTTC | CATSRDVSGSHNEQFF
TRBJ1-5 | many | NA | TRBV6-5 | TGTGCCAGCAGTTTCTGGCAGGATCAGCCCCAGCATTTT | CASSFWQDQPQHF
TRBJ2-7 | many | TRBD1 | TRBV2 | TGTGCCAGCAGGGCCGGGACAGGGGAGAAATACGAGCAGTACTTC | CASRAGTGEKYEQYF
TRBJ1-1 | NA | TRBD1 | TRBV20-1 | TGCAGTGCTAGAGATAGGGCAGGGGGCCGTTTTTCCAACACTGAAGCTTTCTTT | CSARDRAGGRFSNTEAFF
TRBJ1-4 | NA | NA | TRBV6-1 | TGTGCCAGCAGTCCAAACGGGGGGCGAATTAATGAAAAACTGTTTTTT | CASSPNGGRINEKLFF
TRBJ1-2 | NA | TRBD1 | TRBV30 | TGTGCCTGGAGTAACCGGGACAGAGGCTACACCTTC | CAWSNRDRGYTF
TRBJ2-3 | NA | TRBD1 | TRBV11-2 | TGTGCCAGCAGCTTCCGGACAGGTCGAGATACGAAGTATTTT | CASSFRTGRDTKYF
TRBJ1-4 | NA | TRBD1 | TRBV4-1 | TGCGCCAGCAGCCGGTCCGGGACAGGGTTTGAAAAACTGTTTTTT | CASSRSGTGFEKLFF
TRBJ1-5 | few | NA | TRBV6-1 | TGTGCCAGCAGTATAGGGACCCCGCAGTATAGCAATCAGCCCCAGCATTTT | CASSIGTPQYSNQPQHF
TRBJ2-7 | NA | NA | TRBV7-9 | TGTGCCAGCAGCTTCACAGGGCCCGAGCAGTACTTC | CASSFTGPEQYF
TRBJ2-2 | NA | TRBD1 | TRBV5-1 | TGCGCCAGCAGCTTCTTGGGACAGACGAACACCGGGGAGCTGTTTTTT | CASSFLGQTNTGELFF
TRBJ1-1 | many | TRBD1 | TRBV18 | TGTGCCAGCTCACCGATCCCGGGACAGGGGACTGAAGCTTTCTTT | CASSPIPGQGTEAFF
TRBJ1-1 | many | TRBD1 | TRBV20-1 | TGCAGTGCTAGAAGGGACAGCTCCTACACTGAAGCTTTCTTT | CSARRDSSYTEAFF
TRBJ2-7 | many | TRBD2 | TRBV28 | TGTGCCAGCAGTTTATTTAGCGGGAGGGCCTACGAGCAGTACTTC | CASSLFSGRAYEQYF
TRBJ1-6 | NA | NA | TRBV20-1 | TGCAGTGCCCAGGAGGGATCTCATAATTCACCCCTCCACTTT | CSAQEGSHNSPLHF
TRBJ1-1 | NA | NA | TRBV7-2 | TGTGCCAGCAGCCACTCGTCCCGTGAAGCTTTCTTT | CASSHSSREAFF